The 20 T cell receptor beta chains below come from one sample, sequenced in a study of T cell responses to AZD1222 COVID-19 vaccine. The protocol was immunoSEQ multiplex PCR, while the TCRdb copy is restricted to in-frame clones and leaves out a portion. The table has 90,000 to 130,000 clones, about 92% seen once. Sequencing was performed on peripheral blood, taken on day 0 of MenACWY control vaccination. All receptors derive from an adult in good health.

This clone was recorded once. J is TRBJ2-5 and V is TRBV7-6; D call uncertain. This CDR3 is built from 10 residues. Trimming left V 7 bases short and J 3 bases short, with 3 bases between. Germline loops: CDR1 SGHVS, CDR2 FNYEAQ. CDR3 in amino acids: CASTEETQYF. The DNA for the CDR3 is TGTGCCAGCACTGAAGAGACCCAGTACTTC.

The rearrangement joins TRBV7-3 to TRBJ2-3; no firm D call. CDR1 is SGHTA and CDR2 is FQGTGA in the germline V gene. The length of the CDR3 is 13 residues. V dropped 1 base and J dropped 4 bases, with 6 bases sitting between them. The CDR3 is CASSLITADTQYF. The DNA of the CDR3 is TGTGCCAGCAGCTTAATTACGGCAGATACGCAGTATTTT.

This chain uses TRBV6-5 with TRBJ2-7; 7 bases align to TRBD1. The CDR3 is made up of 16 amino acids. Germline values: CDR1 MNHEY, CDR2 SVGAGI. Losses at the gene ends were 0 bases for V and 2 bases for J; bases not matched to a gene: 7. The CDR3: CASSYSMGQQTYEQYF. The DNA of the CDR3 is TGTGCCAGCAGTTACTCGATGGGACAGCAAACCTACGAGCAGTACTTC.

The chain employs TRBV7-9 and TRBJ2-3; the D is unclear. This CDR3 has 14 amino acids. V dropped 1 base and J dropped 2 bases, with 7 bases sitting between them. Germline V gives CDR1 SEHNR, CDR2 FQNEAQ (reference sequence). The CDR3 region is CASSLGGPTDTQYF. CDR3 DNA sequence: TGTGCCAGCAGCTTAGGAGGTCCCACAGATACGCAGTATTTT.

The chain links TRBV9 to TRBJ2-2; tentatively, D is TRBD1 or TRBD2 (5 bases each). This CDR3 comprises 15 residues. CDR1 is SGDLS, CDR2 YYNGEE, per germline. Trimming took 4 bases from V and 0 from J, leaving 10 bases between them. DNA of the CDR3: TGTGCCAGCAGCCCCATGGGGGCGAACACCGGGGAGCTGTTTTTT. This gives the protein CASSPMGANTGELFF.

The chain couples TRBV19 to TRBJ2-1; D may match TRBD1 or TRBD2 (5 bases each). Germline loops: CDR1 LNHDA, CDR2 SQIVND (reference sequence). CDR3 length equals 14 residues. With 4 bases removed from V and 3 bases from J, the gap between germline ends came to 10 bases. The DNA for the CDR3 is TGTGCCAGTAGTACCGGGACGGACTACAATGAGCAGTTCTTC. Protein product: CASSTGTDYNEQFF.

This clone was counted a single time. The rearrangement uses TRBV21-1 and TRBJ2-7; the D call of TRBD2 is as the table states it, not checked on the DNA. TRBV21-1 counts as a pseudogene. The CDR3 length is 14 residues. The CDR3 sequence: CASSMRFGSYEQYF. The CDR3 DNA follows: TGTGCCAGCAGCATGCGGTTCGGCTCCTACGAGCAGTACTTC.

The chain is built from TRBV6-4 and TRBJ2-2; D perhaps matches TRBD1 (6 bases). V was cut by 5 bases and J by 6 bases, with 16 bases left in between. Germline CDR1 and CDR2: MRHNA and SNTAGT. This CDR3 region has 15 residues. This CDR3 reads CASSPGVAGPGELFF. The CDR3 bases are TGTGCCAGCAGTCCAGGGGTCGCGGGCCCCGGGGAGCTGTTTTTT.

The chain joins TRBV2 to TRBJ1-6; D unclear. CDR1 is SNHLY, CDR2 FYNNEI, per germline. Trimming stripped 1 base from V and 7 bases from J, with 8 bases between. The CDR3 extends over 14 amino acids. CDR3 amino acids: CASSEGVRNSPLHF. As DNA, the CDR3 is TGTGCCAGCAGTGAAGGGGTAAGGAATTCACCCCTCCACTTT.

The chain recombines TRBV4-3 with TRBJ2-3; D is uncertain. Germline CDR1 reads LGHNA; CDR2 reads YSLEER. The CDR3 extends over 16 amino acids. V gave up 0 bases and J gave up 0 bases, with 10 bases separating them. DNA for the CDR3: TGCGCCAGCAGCCAAGATTACCCGGATAGCACAGATACGCAGTATTTT. Translated, it gives CASSQDYPDSTDTQYF.

The chain combines TRBV5-4 with TRBJ2-3; 7 bases agree with TRBD2. V lost 1 base to trimming and J lost 0 bases; unmatched junction nucleotides: 2. Germline loops: CDR1 SGHNT, CDR2 YYREEE (reference sequence). The CDR3 is 15 residues long. CDR3 sequence: CASSLRLASTDTQYF. The CDR3 region has the DNA TGTGCCAGCAGCTTGCGACTAGCTAGCACAGATACGCAGTATTTT. The entire variable domain, with the rest obtained from reference TRBV5-4 and TRBJ2-3, is as follows: ETGVTQSPTHLIKTRGQQVTLRCSSQSGHNTVSWYQQALGQGPQFIFQYYREEENGRGNFPPRFSGLQFPNYSSELNVNALELDDSALYLCASSLRLASTDTQYFGPGTRLTVL.

CDR3 sequence: CASSYSRTATHNEQFF. The CDR3 DNA reads TGTGCCAGCAGTTACTCGAGGACCGCAACCCACAATGAGCAGTTCTTC. V usage is TRBV6-5 and J usage is TRBJ2-1; D gene uncertain. Looked up from germline, CDR1 is MNHEY and CDR2 is SVGAGI. The V end lost 0 bases, the J end lost 5 bases, and 14 bases lay between the germline ends. The CDR3 spans 16 residues.

The chain combines TRBV11-3 with TRBJ2-5; D may be TRBD1 or TRBD2 (5 bases each). CDR1 is SGHNT, CDR2 YENEEA, per germline. CDR3 length equals 13 residues. The germline V and J ends were trimmed by 3 bases and 2 bases, with 7 bases remaining between them. The chain's CDR3 is CASSFGAQETQYF. In DNA form, the CDR3 reads TGTGCCAGCAGCTTCGGGGCACAAGAGACCCAGTACTTC.

The V call is TRBV4-3, the J call TRBJ2-3; 15 bases agree with TRBD2. Losses at the gene ends were 3 bases for V and 6 bases for J; bases not matched to a gene: 10. This CDR3 contains 18 residues. CDR1 and CDR2 from the germline V gene are LGHNA and YSLEER. In DNA form, the CDR3 reads TGCGCCAGCAGCCAGGGTCTAGGGACTAGCGGGGGGTTTGATACGCAGTATTTT. This gives the protein CASSQGLGTSGGFDTQYF.

This clone was detected only once. This chain uses TRBV2 with TRBJ2-5, with D possibly TRBD1 on 6 matching bases. V shed 6 bases and J shed 4 bases, with 12 bases lying between them. This CDR3 is 13 amino acids long. Germline CDR1 SNHLY, CDR2 FYNNEI. In nucleotides, the CDR3 is TGTGCCAGCAGCCCGGACAGACCAGAGACCCAGTACTTC. Protein sequence: CASSPDRPETQYF. Combining the CDR3 with reference TRBV2 and TRBJ2-5 gives the whole variable domain EPEVTQTPSHQVTQMGQEVILRCVPISNHLYFYWYRQILGQKVEFLVSFYNNEISEKSEIFDDQFSVERPDGSNFTLKIRSTKLEDSAMYFCASSPDRPETQYFGPGTRLLVL.

This clone was seen only a few times. The rearrangement joins TRBV5-4 to TRBJ1-5; 9 nucleotides align to TRBD1. Germline CDR1 is SGHNT and CDR2 is YYREEE (reference sequence). The CDR3 is made up of 17 amino acids. Trimming at V came to 3 bases and at J to 1 base, leaving 8 bases not matched to a gene. Written as DNA, the CDR3 is TGTGCCAGCAGCTCATCCTTGGACAGGGGAAGCAATCAGCCCCAGCATTTT. This gives the protein CASSSSLDRGSNQPQHF.

This chain uses TRBV27 with TRBJ2-1; D might be TRBD2 (6 bases). V was cut by 5 bases and J by 9 bases, with 17 bases left in between. The germline V gene encodes CDR1 MNHEY and CDR2 SMNVEV (reference sequence). The CDR3 sequence is 14 residues long. In DNA, the CDR3 is TGTGCCAGCAGTACCAGGACTGGGGGGACTGAGCAGTTCTTC. Translated, it gives CASSTRTGGTEQFF.

The V gene is TRBV28, the J gene TRBJ2-5, with D uncertain. Per the germline V gene, CDR1 is MDHEN and CDR2 is SYDVKM. The CDR3 is made up of 12 amino acids. The V end lost 3 bases, the J end lost 4 bases, and 6 bases lay between the germline ends. The DNA for the CDR3 is TGTGCCAGCAGTTTGCAGTTAGAGACCCAGTACTTC. Translated, it gives CASSLQLETQYF.

The rearrangement uses TRBV15 and TRBJ2-7; 7 nucleotides align to TRBD1. The CDR3 loop spans 14 amino acids. Germline V CDR1 and CDR2: LNHNV, YYDKDF (reference sequence). Trimming at V came to 5 bases and at J to 0 bases, leaving 4 bases not matched to a gene. CDR3: CATSASGGSYEQYF. The CDR3 region has the DNA TGTGCCACCAGCGCATCAGGGGGCTCCTACGAGCAGTACTTC.

This chain connects TRBV27 to TRBJ1-2, with a possible D match to TRBD1 (6 bases). Germline-derived CDR1 and CDR2 are MNHEY and SMNVEV (reference sequence). Trimming pared 4 bases from V and 0 bases from J, leaving 15 bases between. This CDR3 has 16 amino acids. CDR3 region: CASSSRGATSNYGYTF. DNA for the CDR3: TGTGCCAGCAGTTCCCGGGGGGCAACGTCTAACTATGGCTACACCTTC.